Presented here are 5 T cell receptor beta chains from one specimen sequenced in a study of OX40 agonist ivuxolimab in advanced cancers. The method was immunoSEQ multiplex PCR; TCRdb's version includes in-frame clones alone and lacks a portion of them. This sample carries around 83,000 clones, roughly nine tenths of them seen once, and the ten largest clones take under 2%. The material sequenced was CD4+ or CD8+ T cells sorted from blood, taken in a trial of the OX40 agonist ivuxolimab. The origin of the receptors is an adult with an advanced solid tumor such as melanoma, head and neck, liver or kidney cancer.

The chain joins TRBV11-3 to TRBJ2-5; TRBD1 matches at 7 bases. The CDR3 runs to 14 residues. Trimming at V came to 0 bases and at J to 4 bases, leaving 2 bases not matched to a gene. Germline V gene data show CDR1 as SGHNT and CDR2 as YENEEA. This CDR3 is CASSLDRQGETQYF. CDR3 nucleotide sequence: TGTGCCAGCAGCTTAGATCGACAGGGAGAGACCCAGTACTTC.

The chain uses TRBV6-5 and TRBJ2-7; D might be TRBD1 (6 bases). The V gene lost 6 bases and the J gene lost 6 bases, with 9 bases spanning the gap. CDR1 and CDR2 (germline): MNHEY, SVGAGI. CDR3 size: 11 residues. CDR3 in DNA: TGTGCCAGCAGGACAGGTTTCGAGCAGTACTTC. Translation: CASRTGFEQYF.

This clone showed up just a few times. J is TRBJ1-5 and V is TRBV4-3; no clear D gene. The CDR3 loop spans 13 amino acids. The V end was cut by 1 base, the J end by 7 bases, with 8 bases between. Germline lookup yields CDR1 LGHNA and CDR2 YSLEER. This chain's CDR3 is CASSQALEQPQHF. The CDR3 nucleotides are TGCGCCAGCAGCCAAGCCCTCGAACAGCCCCAGCATTTT.

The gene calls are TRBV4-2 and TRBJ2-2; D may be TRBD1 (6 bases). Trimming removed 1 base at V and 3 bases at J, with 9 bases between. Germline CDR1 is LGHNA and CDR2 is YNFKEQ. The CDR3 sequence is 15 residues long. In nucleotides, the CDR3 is TGTGCCAGCAGCCAAGTCTACAGGGACACCGGGGAGCTGTTTTTT. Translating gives CASSQVYRDTGELFF.

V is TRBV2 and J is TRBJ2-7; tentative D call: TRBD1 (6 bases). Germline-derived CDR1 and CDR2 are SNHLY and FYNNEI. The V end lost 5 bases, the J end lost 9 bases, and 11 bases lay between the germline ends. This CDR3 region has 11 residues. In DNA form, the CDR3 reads TGTGCCAGCAGTCCCAACAGGGTGCAGTACTTC. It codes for CASSPNRVQYF. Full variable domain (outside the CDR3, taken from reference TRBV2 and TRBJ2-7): EPEVTQTPSHQVTQMGQEVILRCVPISNHLYFYWYRQILGQKVEFLVSFYNNEISEKSEIFDDQFSVERPDGSNFTLKIRSTKLEDSAMYFCASSPNRVQYFGPGTRLTVT.